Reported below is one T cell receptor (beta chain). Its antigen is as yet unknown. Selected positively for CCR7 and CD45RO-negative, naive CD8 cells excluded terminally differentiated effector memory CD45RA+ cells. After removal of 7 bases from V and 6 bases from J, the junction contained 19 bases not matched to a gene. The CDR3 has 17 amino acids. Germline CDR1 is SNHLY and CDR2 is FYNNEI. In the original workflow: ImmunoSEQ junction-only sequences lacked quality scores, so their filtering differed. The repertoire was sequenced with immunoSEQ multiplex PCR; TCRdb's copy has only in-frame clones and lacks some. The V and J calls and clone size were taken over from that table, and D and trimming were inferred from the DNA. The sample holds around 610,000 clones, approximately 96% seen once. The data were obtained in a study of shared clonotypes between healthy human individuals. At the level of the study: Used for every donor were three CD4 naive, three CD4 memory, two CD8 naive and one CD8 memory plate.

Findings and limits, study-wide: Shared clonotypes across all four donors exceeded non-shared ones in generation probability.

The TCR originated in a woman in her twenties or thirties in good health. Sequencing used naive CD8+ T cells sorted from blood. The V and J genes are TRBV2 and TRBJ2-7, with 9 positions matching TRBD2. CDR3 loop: CASINSGLAGRATEQYF. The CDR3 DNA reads TGTGCCAGCATTAATTCAGGGCTAGCGGGACGGGCCACCGAGCAGTACTTC.